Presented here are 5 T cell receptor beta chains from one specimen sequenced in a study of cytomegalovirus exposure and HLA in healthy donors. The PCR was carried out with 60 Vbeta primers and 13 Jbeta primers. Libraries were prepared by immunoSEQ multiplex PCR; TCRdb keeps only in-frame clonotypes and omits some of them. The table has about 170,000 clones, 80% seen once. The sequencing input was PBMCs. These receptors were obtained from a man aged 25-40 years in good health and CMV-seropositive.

CDR3 in amino acids: CASSEFFSDTDTQYF. DNA for the CDR3: TGTGCCAGCAGTGAATTCTTCAGTGACACAGATACGCAGTATTTT. The gene calls are TRBV6-1 and TRBJ2-3; D remains ambiguous. The ends were cut back, 2 bases at V and 2 bases at J, with 11 bases in the middle. Germline lookup yields CDR1 MNHNS and CDR2 SASEGT. The CDR3 spans 15 residues.

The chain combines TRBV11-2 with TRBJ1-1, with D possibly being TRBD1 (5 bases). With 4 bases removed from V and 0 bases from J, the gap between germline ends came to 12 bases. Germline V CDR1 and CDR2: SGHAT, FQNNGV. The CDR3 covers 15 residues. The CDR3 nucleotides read TGTGCCAGCAGCTCCTACTCAGGGATGAACACTGAAGCTTTCTTT. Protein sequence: CASSSYSGMNTEAFF. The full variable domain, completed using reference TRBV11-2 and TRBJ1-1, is EAGVAQSPRYKIIEKRQSVAFWCNPISGHATLYWYQQILGQGPKLLIQFQNNGVVDDSQLPKDRFSAERLKGVDSTLKIQPAKLEDSAVYLCASSSYSGMNTEAFFGQGTRLTVV.

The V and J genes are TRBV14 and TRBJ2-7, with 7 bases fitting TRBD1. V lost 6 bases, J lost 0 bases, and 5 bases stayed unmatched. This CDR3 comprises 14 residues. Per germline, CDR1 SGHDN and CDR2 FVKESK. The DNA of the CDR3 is TGTGCCAGCAGGCAACAGGGGTCCTCCTACGAGCAGTACTTC. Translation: CASRQQGSSYEQYF. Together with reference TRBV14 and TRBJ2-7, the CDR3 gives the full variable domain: EAGVTQFPSHSVIEKGQTVTLRCDPISGHDNLYWYRRVMGKEIKFLLHFVKESKQDESGMPNNRFLAERTGGTYSTLKVQPAELEDSGVYFCASRQQGSSYEQYFGPGTRLTVT.

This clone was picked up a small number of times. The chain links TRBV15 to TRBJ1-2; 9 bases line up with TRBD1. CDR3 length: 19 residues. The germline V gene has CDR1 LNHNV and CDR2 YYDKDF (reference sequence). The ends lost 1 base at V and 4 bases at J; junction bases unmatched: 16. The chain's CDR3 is CATSRAFPTGGSSLYGYTF. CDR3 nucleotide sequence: TGTGCCACCAGCAGAGCTTTTCCGACAGGGGGGTCTTCGCTCTATGGCTACACCTTC.

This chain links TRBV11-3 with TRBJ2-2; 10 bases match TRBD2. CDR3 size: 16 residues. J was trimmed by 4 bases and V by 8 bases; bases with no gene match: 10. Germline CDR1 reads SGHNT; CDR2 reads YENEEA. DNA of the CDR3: TGTGCCAGCCGCCTCCGGGAGCGGGGGGGCACCGGGGAGCTGTTTTTT. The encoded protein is CASRLRERGGTGELFF.